The 9 T cell receptor beta chains below come from one sample, sequenced in a study of molecular identifiers for immune sequencing clone quantification. TCRdb re-called the PCR reads with MiXCR, one entry per CDR3 protein. Here the sample spans about 320,000 distinct CDR3 sequences, 20% to 25% being singletons. The sample taken for sequencing was naive CD8+ T cells from blood, with Jurkat cell RNA spiked in. The subset here: FACS-sorted CD8+CD4-CCR7+CD45RA+ naive T cells. Receptor source: a human donor in good health. Some libraries in this study had Jurkat cell RNA spiked in.

With respect to this clonotype: A much larger clone is a single base away; this may be a read error. V usage is TRBV6-5 and J usage is TRBJ2-5, with 10 bases that match TRBD2. Germline V CDR1 and CDR2: MNHEY, SVGAGI. The CDR3 spans 16 residues. This CDR3 is CASSGDISGRQEAQYF. In DNA form, the CDR3 reads TGTGCCAGCAGTGGGGATATTAGCGGGAGGCAAGAGGCCCAGTACTTC.

V usage is TRBV30 and J usage is TRBJ2-7, with D hard to call. Looked up from germline, CDR1 is GTSNPN and CDR2 is SVGIG (reference sequence). The CDR3 sequence is 12 residues long. V gave up 2 bases and J gave up 4 bases, with 9 bases separating them. The CDR3 DNA reads TGTGCCTGGAGTACTATAGGTTACGAGCAGTACTTC. Translation: CAWSTIGYEQYF.

This chain joins TRBV12-3 or TRBV12-4 and TRBJ2-7; D not resolved. Trimming took 7 bases from V and 6 from J, leaving 13 bases between them. CDR3 size: 12 residues. This CDR3 is CASTLGGCEQYF. Written as DNA, the CDR3 is TGTGCCAGCACCCTGGGTGGGTGCGAGCAGTACTTC.

A remark on this clonotype: One junction end does not reproduce the germline sequence, and a read error may be involved. The chain links TRBV7-7 to TRBJ2-3, with D hard to call. Germline V gene data show CDR1 as SSHAT and CDR2 as FNYEAQ (reference sequence). The CDR3 covers 15 residues. CDR3 sequence reads: CAGSLGSHYTDTQYF. CDR3 in DNA: TGTGCCGGCAGCTTAGGATCACACTACACAGATACGCAGTATTTT.

This clonotype was picked up a small number of times. Being one base from a much bigger clone, this may be a read error. This rearrangement joins TRBV19 to TRBJ2-6, with 8 bases that match TRBD1. The length of the CDR3 is 17 residues. Germline V gives CDR1 LNHDA, CDR2 SQIVND (reference sequence). The V gene end was trimmed by 11 bases and the J gene end by 5 bases; junction bases not matched to a gene: 17. CDR3 nucleotides: TGTGCCGGTACCCGAAGACCCGGACAGGGCTGGGCCAACGTCCTGACTTTC. It is translated as CAGTRRPGQGWANVLTF.

Of note for this clonotype: A much larger clone sits a single nucleotide away, making a read error possible. The chain is built from TRBV6-5 and TRBJ2-3; the D call may be TRBD1 or TRBD2 (6 bases each). The V and J ends lost 7 bases and 6 bases respectively, with 26 bases between them. There are 17 residues in the CDR3. CDR1 and CDR2 from the germline V gene are MNHEY and SVGAGI. The CDR3 region is CASISRSKRQAGDTQYF. The CDR3 DNA follows: TGTGCCAGCATTTCTCGATCTAAAAGACAGGCGGGGGATACGCAGTATTTT.

As concerns this clonotype: A read error may be the cause here, since a much bigger clone is one base away. The chain combines TRBV6-1 with TRBJ1-1; no firm D call. From germline, CDR1 is MNHNS and CDR2 SASEGT. CDR3 length: 12 residues. The DNA of the CDR3 is TGTGCCAGCAGGACAAAAAACACTAAAGCTTTCTTT. It encodes CASRTKNTKAFF.

For this clonotype: This may come from a read error, since a much larger clone is one base off. The rearrangement joins TRBV15 to TRBJ2-3; D might be TRBD1 or TRBD2, each matching 5 bases. Per the germline V gene, CDR1 is LNHNV and CDR2 is YYDKDF (reference sequence). This CDR3 is built from 17 residues. The CDR3 loop is CATGRVLGHPSTDTQYF. For the CDR3, the DNA is TGTGCCACCGGCAGAGTACTAGGACACCCAAGCACAGATACGCAGTATTTT. Full variable domain (remainder filled in from reference TRBV15 and TRBJ2-3): DAMVIQNPRYQVTQFGKPVTLSCSQTLNHNVMYWYQQKSSQAPKLLFHYYDKDFNNEADTPDNFQSRRPNTSFCFLDIRSPGLGDTAMYLCATGRVLGHPSTDTQYFGPGTRLTVL.

This clonotype was found many times. The CDR3 nucleotides read TGCGCCAGCAGTGAGGGGGTAGGGGCTTTCTTT. Residues: CASSEGVGAFF. The J gene is TRBJ1-1, the V gene TRBV10-2; D ambiguous. V was cut by 2 bases and J by 11 bases, with 9 bases left in between. The CDR3 loop spans 11 amino acids. Germline V gene data show CDR1 as WSHSY and CDR2 as SAAADI.